A selection of T cell receptor beta chains follows, all from one sample in a study of lymphopenia after photon versus proton radiotherapy. The assay was immunoSEQ multiplex PCR, and TCRdb's table has in-frame clones only and misses some. The data hold about 50,000 clones, with roughly 90% observed a single time. The sequenced sample was peripheral blood, obtained from a patient treated with photon-based radiotherapy. The receptors shown here come from a woman in her forties with cholangiocarcinoma. CDR3s include the opening cysteine and the closing phenylalanine or tryptophan. The D gene is left open where the match is weak. Expanded clones get a size class; other rows say once, few or many, or leave the size out.

TRBJ1-6 NA TRBV5-6 NA TGTGCCAGCAGCCGTGGACAGTCGGGGTCACCCCTCCACTTT CASSRGQSGSPLHF
TRBJ1-1 TRBD1 TRBV10-3 NA TGTGCCATCAGTTATACGGACAGGGGGCTACTTTCTGAAGCTTTCTTT CAISYTDRGLLSEAFF
TRBJ1-2 TRBD1 TRBV19 NA TGTGCCAGTAGTTTTACAGGGGAATTCTATGGCTACACCTTC CASSFTGEFYGYTF
TRBJ1-1 NA TRBV5-4 NA TGTGCCAGCAGCTCAGGGAAGCCTGAAGCTTTCTTT CASSSGKPEAFF
TRBJ2-3 NA TRBV28 NA TGTGCCAGCAGTGGACGGAGTCACTTCACAGATACGCAGTATTTT CASSGRSHFTDTQYF
TRBJ1-5 TRBD1 TRBV10-3 NA TGTGCCATCAGCGGACAGGGGGCGGGAGGCAATCAGCCCCAGCATTTT CAISGQGAGGNQPQHF
TRBJ2-7 NA TRBV19 NA TGTGCCAGTAGTGAAGGGGGCTACGAGCAGTACTTC CASSEGGYEQYF
TRBJ2-3 TRBD2 TRBV5-1 NA TGCGCCAGCAGCTTGACACCGGGACTAGCAAAATCCGCAGATACGCAGTATTTT CASSLTPGLAKSADTQYF
TRBJ2-7 NA TRBV29-1 NA TGCAGCGTTGGGGTAGGGACCAGCGAGCAGTACTTC CSVGVGTSEQYF
TRBJ2-3 TRBD2 TRBV30 NA TGTGCCTGGAGTGGAACTAGCGGGGGGGAGACAGATACGCAGTATTTT CAWSGTSGGETDTQYF
TRBJ1-4 NA TRBV15 NA TGTGCCACCAGCCCCCGACAGACTCCAACTAATGAAAAACTGTTTTTT CATSPRQTPTNEKLFF
TRBJ1-1 TRBD1 TRBV19 medium-sized TGTGCCAGTAGTCCGCACCAGGGGGCTGAAGCTTTCTTT CASSPHQGAEAFF
TRBJ2-7 NA TRBV30 once TGTGCCTGGATAGGATCAAACTTGGCTCGTGAGCAGTACTTC CAWIGSNLAREQYF
TRBJ2-1 TRBD1 TRBV19 NA TGTGCCAGTAGAGTGATAGGGACAGGGAATGAGCAGTTCTTC CASRVIGTGNEQFF
TRBJ2-3 NA TRBV28 NA TGTGCCAGCAGTTTGCTCGGGAGCCGGACAGATACGCAGTATTTT CASSLLGSRTDTQYF
TRBJ1-1 NA TRBV11-2 NA TGTGCCAGCAGCTGGGCTGGGGCCCGGAGCACTGAAGCTTTCTTT CASSWAGARSTEAFF
TRBJ2-7 NA TRBV4-3 NA TGCGCCAGCAGCTTAGGACTTATCTCCTACGAGCAGTACTTC CASSLGLISYEQYF
TRBJ2-7 NA TRBV7-9 NA TGTGCCAGCAGCTTATCAGCCTACTCCTACGAGCAGTACTTC CASSLSAYSYEQYF
TRBJ2-1 TRBD2 TRBV6-5 once TGTGCCAGCAGTTACGCGACTAGCGGGAATAGGAATGAGCAGTTCTTC CASSYATSGNRNEQFF
TRBJ1-5 NA TRBV27 NA TGTGCCAGCAGTTTATCGGGCCTGGCGGGTCAGCCCCAGCATTTT CASSLSGLAGQPQHF
TRBJ2-7 NA TRBV28 NA TGTGCCAGCAGGCCAACTTCAATGGGAGCCTACGAGCAGTACTTC CASRPTSMGAYEQYF
TRBJ2-5 TRBD2 TRBV4-1 NA TGCGCCAGCAGCCAAGATGTAACAAGCGGGGGCCTTCAAGAGACCCAGTACTTC CASSQDVTSGGLQETQYF
TRBJ2-1 NA TRBV4-2 once TGTGCCAGCAGCCCCCTTAGTGTGGGAAATGAGCAGTTCTTC CASSPLSVGNEQFF
TRBJ2-7 NA TRBV5-4 NA TGTGCCAGCAGCTTAGGACTTATCTCCTACGAGCAGTACTTC CASSLGLISYEQYF
TRBJ2-6 NA TRBV15 NA TGTGCCACATTACACTCTGGGGCCAACGTCCTGACTTTC CATLHSGANVLTF
TRBJ2-7 TRBD1 TRBV5-1 NA TGCGCCAGCAGCTCCGGGACAGGGCTCCACGAGCAGTACTTC CASSSGTGLHEQYF
TRBJ1-1 NA TRBV5-5 once TGTGCCAGCAGCTTCCCGGCAGGGGTCACTGAAGCTTTCTTT CASSFPAGVTEAFF
TRBJ1-4 TRBD1 TRBV5-1 NA TGCGCCAGCAGCTTGCCGGGACAGGGGGATGAAAAACTGTTTTTT CASSLPGQGDEKLFF